Presented here are 20 T cell receptor beta chains from one specimen sequenced in a study of cytomegalovirus exposure and HLA in healthy donors. Primers included in the PCR were 60 Vbeta and 13 Jbeta primers. Assay: immunoSEQ multiplex PCR; the TCRdb copy retains only in-frame clones and omits some. The sample yields roughly 99,000 clones, over 65% seen once. The material sequenced was PBMCs. The receptors here all came from a male donor in good health and CMV-seronegative.

The V and J genes are TRBV7-8 and TRBJ2-5; the match to TRBD2 covers 10 bases. The V and J ends lost 3 bases and 4 bases, in that order; junction bases with no gene match: 11. CDR1 is SGHVS and CDR2 is FQNEAQ in the germline V gene. The CDR3 spans 17 residues. CDR3: CASSFGLAGVGRETQYF. CDR3 nucleotides: TGTGCCAGCAGCTTCGGGCTAGCGGGAGTTGGGAGAGAGACCCAGTACTTC.

The V and J genes are TRBV9 and TRBJ2-5; D might be TRBD1 (6 bases). The germline V and J ends were trimmed by 1 base and 3 bases, with 10 bases remaining between them. CDR1 is SGDLS, CDR2 YYNGEE, per germline. This CDR3 has 14 amino acids. The CDR3 sequence: CASSVSQGKETQYF. CDR3 nucleotide sequence: TGTGCCAGCAGCGTATCACAGGGTAAAGAGACCCAGTACTTC.

This chain links TRBV27 with TRBJ1-4; 12 nucleotides agree with TRBD1. V lost 6 bases to trimming and J lost 7 bases; unmatched junction nucleotides: 6. Per the germline V gene, CDR1 is MNHEY and CDR2 is SMNVEV (reference sequence). The CDR3 totals 15 residues. The CDR3 bases are TGTGCCAGCAGGGGACAGGGGGCTTGGGGTGAAAAACTGTTTTTT. Translated: CASRGQGAWGEKLFF.

This chain uses TRBV14 with TRBJ2-7; 9 positions agree with TRBD1. Germline loops: CDR1 SGHDN, CDR2 FVKESK. The trim removed 4 bases at V and 2 bases at J, leaving 3 bases unmatched. This CDR3 contains 14 residues. The CDR3 here is CASSPRTGAYEQYF. The DNA for the CDR3 is TGTGCCAGCAGCCCCAGGACAGGGGCCTACGAGCAGTACTTC.

The chain has TRBV29-1 and TRBJ2-1, with a weak D call TRBD2 (6 bases). CDR3 length equals 12 residues. The germline V gene encodes CDR1 SQVTM and CDR2 ANQGSEA. The chain's CDR3 is CAAREQVNEQFF. In DNA form, the CDR3 reads TGCGCAGCTCGGGAGCAGGTCAATGAGCAGTTCTTC.

The genes are TRBV9 and TRBJ2-1, with 11 bases fitting TRBD2. The germline gives CDR1 SGDLS, CDR2 YYNGEE. CDR3 length: 14 amino acids. J lost 8 bases, V lost 8 bases, and 9 bases had no gene match. The CDR3 reads CASQLAGEIDEQFF. The CDR3 DNA reads TGTGCCAGTCAACTAGCGGGAGAGATCGATGAGCAGTTCTTC.

The gene calls are TRBV6-5 and TRBJ2-5; 11 nucleotides align to TRBD2. Germline CDR1 and CDR2: MNHEY and SVGAGI. Trimming at V came to 0 bases and at J to 4 bases, leaving 1 base not matched to a gene. The CDR3 spans 15 residues. The CDR3 DNA follows: TGTGCCAGCAGTTACTCTGGGACTAGCGGAGAGACCCAGTACTTC. It yields the protein CASSYSGTSGETQYF.

This clone was seen a handful of times. The chain employs TRBV19 and TRBJ1-5; TRBD1 might be the D (6 bases). Trimming removed 7 bases from V and 2 bases from J, with 15 bases in between. The CDR3 has 15 amino acids. From germline, CDR1 is LNHDA and CDR2 SQIVND (reference sequence). The DNA of the CDR3 is TGTGCCAGTAAAGAGGGGGGGATCGGCAATCAGCCCCAGCATTTT. Amino acid sequence: CASKEGGIGNQPQHF.

This clone was counted only a few times. The rearrangement uses TRBV30 and TRBJ1-5; D is ambiguous. V lost 7 bases to trimming and J lost 2 bases, with 15 bases between them. The CDR3 is 14 amino acids. CDR1 is GTSNPN and CDR2 is SVGIG in the germline V gene (reference sequence). CDR3: CAYMRVSGNQPQHF. The CDR3 nucleotides are TGTGCCTATATGCGAGTGAGTGGCAATCAGCCCCAGCATTTT.

This sequence joins TRBV6-6 and TRBJ2-5; D uncertain. Per the germline V gene, CDR1 is MNHNY and CDR2 is SVGAGI (reference sequence). V was shortened by 6 bases and J by 0 bases, with 8 bases between the two germline ends. CDR3 length: 13 amino acids. The CDR3 sequence: CASRQSNQETQYF. CDR3 DNA sequence: TGTGCCAGCAGACAGTCGAACCAAGAGACCCAGTACTTC.

J is TRBJ2-1 and V is TRBV14; TRBD1 matches 9 bases. The V gene's germline CDR1 is SGHDN and CDR2 FVKESK. This CDR3 contains 20 residues. After removal of 1 base from V and 2 bases from J, the junction contained 15 bases not matched to a gene. DNA for the CDR3: TGTGCCAGCAGCCAAGTGAGGACATCCAGCTGGACAGGGGCCTACAATGAGCAGTTCTTC. It encodes CASSQVRTSSWTGAYNEQFF.

The genes are TRBV19 and TRBJ1-4, with 7 bases lining up with TRBD1. The CDR3 has 15 residues. Germline lookup yields CDR1 LNHDA and CDR2 SQIVND (reference sequence). V shed 2 bases, J shed 5 bases, and the junction held 5 bases outside the gene matches. The CDR3 sequence is CASSINRGANEKLFF. The CDR3 DNA is TGTGCCAGTAGTATAAACAGGGGTGCGAATGAAAAACTGTTTTTT. The variable domain in full, with the rest retrieved from reference TRBV19 and TRBJ1-4, is DGGITQSPKYLFRKEGQNVTLSCEQNLNHDAMYWYRQDPGQGLRLIYYSQIVNDFQKGDIAEGYSVSREKKESFPLTVTSAQKNPTAFYLCASSINRGANEKLFFGSGTQLSVL.

The genes are TRBV7-9 and TRBJ1-2; D not certain. The CDR3 spans 12 residues. Trimming removed 3 bases from V and 6 bases from J, with 8 bases in between. Germline loops: CDR1 SEHNR, CDR2 FQNEAQ (reference sequence). The chain's CDR3 is CASSFQANGYTF. The CDR3 coding sequence is TGTGCCAGCAGCTTCCAGGCTAATGGCTACACCTTC.

The chain has TRBV7-9 and TRBJ2-7; 7 nucleotides line up with TRBD1. Germline loops: CDR1 SEHNR, CDR2 FQNEAQ (reference sequence). This CDR3 has 14 residues. The V gene end was trimmed by 5 bases and the J gene end by 3 bases; junction bases not matched to a gene: 7. The DNA of the CDR3 is TGTGCCAGCAGCGCCGGGACAGACTACTACGAGCAGTACTTC. Its protein product is CASSAGTDYYEQYF.

This clone occurred a few times. The chain links TRBV7-2 to TRBJ2-2; 7 bases agree with TRBD2. The germline gives CDR1 SGHTA, CDR2 FQGNSA. The CDR3 runs 17 residues. The trim removed 5 bases at V and 3 bases at J, leaving 12 bases unmatched. This chain's CDR3 is CASSVAPGGRDTGELFF. CDR3 bases: TGTGCCAGCAGCGTCGCCCCAGGTGGGAGGGACACCGGGGAGCTGTTTTTT.

A note on this clone: Other DNA sequences in this sample translate to the same CDR3. The chain has TRBV6-6 and TRBJ1-1; 10 bases align to TRBD1. The germline gives CDR1 MNHNY, CDR2 SVGAGI (reference sequence). The CDR3 covers 16 residues. The trim removed 6 bases at V and 0 bases at J, leaving 7 bases unmatched. The CDR3 sequence: CASSLRQGAMNTEAFF. DNA for the CDR3: TGTGCCAGCAGCCTCAGACAGGGGGCGATGAACACTGAAGCTTTCTTT.

The CDR3 coding sequence is TGTGCCAGCAGTGACGGGACAGGGCGGGACTATGGCTACACCTTC. This gives the protein CASSDGTGRDYGYTF. The rearrangement joins TRBV2 to TRBJ1-2, with 9 bases that match TRBD1. This CDR3 region has 15 residues. Germline V gene data show CDR1 as SNHLY and CDR2 as FYNNEI. V dropped 3 bases and J dropped 3; count of bases not matched to a gene: 5.

The chain's CDR3 is CASSVDLAGDYNEQFF. For the CDR3, the DNA is TGTGCCAGCAGCGTAGATTTGGCGGGAGACTACAATGAGCAGTTCTTC. The gene calls are TRBV9 and TRBJ2-1; 7 bases agree with TRBD2. CDR3 length: 16 amino acids. V lost 0 bases to trimming and J lost 3 bases; unmatched junction nucleotides: 6. CDR1 SGDLS and CDR2 YYNGEE come from the germline V gene.

V is TRBV6-4 and J is TRBJ1-5; 9 nucleotides agree with TRBD1. The CDR3 covers 15 residues. Trimming removed 9 bases from V and 9 bases from J; junction bases left unmatched: 15. CDR1 is MRHNA, CDR2 SNTAGT, per germline. In DNA form, the CDR3 reads TGTGCCAGTACCGGGACAGGGTCTACCTATTGGCCCCAGCATTTT. As protein: CASTGTGSTYWPQHF.

As DNA, the CDR3 is TGTGCCAGCAGCTTAGGGGGGGGGAACACCTACGAGCAGTACTTC. This gives the protein CASSLGGGNTYEQYF. V gene TRBV13 combines with J gene TRBJ2-7; 7 positions match TRBD2. The V gene end was trimmed by 0 bases and the J gene end by 2 bases; junction bases not matched to a gene: 4. The germline gives CDR1 PRHDT, CDR2 FYEKMQ (reference sequence). The CDR3 spans 15 residues.